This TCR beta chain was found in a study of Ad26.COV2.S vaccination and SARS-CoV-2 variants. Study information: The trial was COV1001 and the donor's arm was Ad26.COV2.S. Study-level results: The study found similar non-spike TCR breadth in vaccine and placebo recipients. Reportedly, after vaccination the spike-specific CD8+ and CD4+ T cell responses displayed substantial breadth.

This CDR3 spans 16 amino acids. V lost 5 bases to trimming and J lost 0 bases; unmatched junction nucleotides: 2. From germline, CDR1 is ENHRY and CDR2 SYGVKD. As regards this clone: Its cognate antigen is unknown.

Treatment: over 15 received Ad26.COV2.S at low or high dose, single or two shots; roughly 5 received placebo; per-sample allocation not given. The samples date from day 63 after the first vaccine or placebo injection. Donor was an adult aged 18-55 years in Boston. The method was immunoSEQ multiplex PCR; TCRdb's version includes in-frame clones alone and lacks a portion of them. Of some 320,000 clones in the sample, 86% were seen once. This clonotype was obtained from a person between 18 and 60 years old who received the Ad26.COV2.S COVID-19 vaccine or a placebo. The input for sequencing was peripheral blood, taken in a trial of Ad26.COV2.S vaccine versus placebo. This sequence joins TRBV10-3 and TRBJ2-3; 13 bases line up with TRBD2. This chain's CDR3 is CAISSLAGGSTDTQYF. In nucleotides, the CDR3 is TGTGCCATCAGTTCACTAGCGGGGGGGAGCACAGATACGCAGTATTTT.